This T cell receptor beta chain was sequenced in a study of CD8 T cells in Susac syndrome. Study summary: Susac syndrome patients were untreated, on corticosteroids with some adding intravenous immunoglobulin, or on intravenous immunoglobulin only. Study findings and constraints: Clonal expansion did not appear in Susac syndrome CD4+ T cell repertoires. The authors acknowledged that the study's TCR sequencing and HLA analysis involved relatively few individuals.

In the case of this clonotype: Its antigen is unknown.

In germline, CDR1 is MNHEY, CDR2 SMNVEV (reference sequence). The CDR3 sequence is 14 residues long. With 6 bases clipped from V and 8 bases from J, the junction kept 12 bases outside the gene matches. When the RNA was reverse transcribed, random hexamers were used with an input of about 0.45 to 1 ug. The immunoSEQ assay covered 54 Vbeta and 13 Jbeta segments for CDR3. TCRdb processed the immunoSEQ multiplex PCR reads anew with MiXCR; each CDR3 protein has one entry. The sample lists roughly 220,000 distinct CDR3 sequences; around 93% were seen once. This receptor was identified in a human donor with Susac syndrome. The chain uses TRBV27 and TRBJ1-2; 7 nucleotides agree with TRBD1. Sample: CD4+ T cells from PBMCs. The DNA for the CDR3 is TGTGCCAGCAGAAGGACAGGCGAGGCTTACGGCTACACCTTC. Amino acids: CASRRTGEAYGYTF.